This TCR beta chain was obtained from a study of cytomegalovirus exposure and HLA in healthy donors. In its sample, this clone was seen once. Assay used: immunoSEQ multiplex PCR; TCRdb lists only in-frame clones, some missing. The sample includes roughly 63,000 clones, around 92% of them seen just once. V lost 6 bases to trimming and J lost 1 base; unmatched junction nucleotides: 6. This CDR3 is built from 15 residues. Germline values: CDR1 SGDLS, CDR2 YYNGEE. The source is a woman between 18 and 29 years old in good health and CMV-seronegative. What was sequenced was PBMCs. The chain uses TRBV9 and TRBJ2-3, with TRBD2 identical over 9 bases. The CDR3 sequence: CASTYSGRGTDTQYF. The DNA for the CDR3 is TGTGCCAGCACCTATAGCGGGAGAGGCACAGATACGCAGTATTTT.